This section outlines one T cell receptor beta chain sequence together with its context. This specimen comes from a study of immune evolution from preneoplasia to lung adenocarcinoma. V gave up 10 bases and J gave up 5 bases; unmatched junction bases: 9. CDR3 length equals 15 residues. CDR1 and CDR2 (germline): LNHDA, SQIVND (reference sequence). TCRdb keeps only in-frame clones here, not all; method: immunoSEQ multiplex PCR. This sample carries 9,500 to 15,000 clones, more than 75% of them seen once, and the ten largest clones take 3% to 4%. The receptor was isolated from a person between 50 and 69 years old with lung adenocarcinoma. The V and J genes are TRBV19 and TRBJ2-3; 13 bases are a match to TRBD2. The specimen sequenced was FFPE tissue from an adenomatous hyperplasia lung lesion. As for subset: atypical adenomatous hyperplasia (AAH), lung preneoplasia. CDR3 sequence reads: CATTLAGGPQDTQYF. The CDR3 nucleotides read TGTGCCACTACACTAGCGGGAGGGCCGCAAGATACGCAGTATTTT.